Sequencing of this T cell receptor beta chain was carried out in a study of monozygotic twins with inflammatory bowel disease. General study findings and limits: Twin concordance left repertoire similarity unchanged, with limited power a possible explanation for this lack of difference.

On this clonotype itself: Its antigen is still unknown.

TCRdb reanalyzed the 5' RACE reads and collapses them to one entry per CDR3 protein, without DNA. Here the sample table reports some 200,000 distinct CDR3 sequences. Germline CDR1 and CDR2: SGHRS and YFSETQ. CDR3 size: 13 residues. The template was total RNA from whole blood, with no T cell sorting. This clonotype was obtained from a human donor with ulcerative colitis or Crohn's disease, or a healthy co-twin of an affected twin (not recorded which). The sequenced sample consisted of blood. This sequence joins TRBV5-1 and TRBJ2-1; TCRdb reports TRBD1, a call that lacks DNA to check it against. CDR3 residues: CASSVGGANEQFF.